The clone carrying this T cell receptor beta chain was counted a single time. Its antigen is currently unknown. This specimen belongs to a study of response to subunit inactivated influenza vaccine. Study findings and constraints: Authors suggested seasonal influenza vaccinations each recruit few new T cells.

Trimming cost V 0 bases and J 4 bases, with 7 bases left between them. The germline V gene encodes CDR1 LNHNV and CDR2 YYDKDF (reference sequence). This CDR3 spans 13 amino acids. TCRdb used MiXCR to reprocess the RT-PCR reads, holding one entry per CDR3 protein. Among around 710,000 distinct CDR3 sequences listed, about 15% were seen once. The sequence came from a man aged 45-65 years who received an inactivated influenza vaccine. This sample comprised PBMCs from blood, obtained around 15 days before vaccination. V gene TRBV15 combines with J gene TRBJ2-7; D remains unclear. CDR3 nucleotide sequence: TGTGCCACCAGCAGAGACGCTTGGTACGAGCAGTACTTC. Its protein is CATSRDAWYEQYF.